This T cell receptor (beta chain) was documented in a study of cytomegalovirus exposure and HLA in healthy donors. PCR used 60 Vbeta primers and 13 Jbeta primers. TCRdb's copy holds only in-frame clones and misses some; the assay was immunoSEQ multiplex PCR. The sample shows more than 50,000 clones, around 86% of them seen only once. This CDR3 region has 16 residues. CDR1 and CDR2 from the germline V gene are LNHDA and SQIVND (reference sequence). J lost 2 bases, V lost 9 bases, and 16 bases had no gene match. General study results and limits: When analyzed later, a missense DCLRE1C variant was found to be linked to TCR beta V- and J-gene trimming.

This clone was recorded once. As yet, its antigen is unknown. This receptor was taken from a female donor in good health and CMV-seronegative. Sequencing used PBMCs. The chain uses TRBV19 and TRBJ2-7, with 7 bases matching TRBD2. CDR3: CASGPPTRGGPYEQYF. CDR3 sequence (DNA): TGTGCCAGCGGTCCCCCAACGAGGGGAGGGCCCTACGAGCAGTACTTC. Full variable domain (outside the CDR3, taken from reference TRBV19 and TRBJ2-7): DGGITQSPKYLFRKEGQNVTLSCEQNLNHDAMYWYRQDPGQGLRLIYYSQIVNDFQKGDIAEGYSVSREKKESFPLTVTSAQKNPTAFYLCASGPPTRGGPYEQYFGPGTRLTVT.